This T cell receptor (beta chain) was identified during a study of T cell responses to AZD1222 COVID-19 vaccine. General study findings and limits: Close to half of spike-specific TCRs reportedly recognize unmutated variant regions.

The table came from immunoSEQ multiplex PCR; TCRdb's copy has only in-frame clones and leaves some out. The sample shows around 60,000 clones, over 85% of them seen only once. Of note for this clone: The antigen is undetermined.

The source of this sequence is an adult in good health. This specimen consisted of peripheral blood, obtained on day 0 of AZD1222 vaccination.

In DNA, the CDR3 is TGTGCCAGCAGGGCCCCGGACACGGGGGGAGAGACCCAGTACTTC. Amino acids: CASRAPDTGGETQYF. V and J are TRBV2 and TRBJ2-5; TRBD2 matches 7 bases. The V and J ends lost 6 bases and 4 bases, in that order; junction bases with no gene match: 11. There are 15 residues in the CDR3. Germline-derived CDR1 and CDR2 are SNHLY and FYNNEI. The full variable domain, its missing parts supplied by reference TRBV2 and TRBJ2-5, is EPEVTQTPSHQVTQMGQEVILRCVPISNHLYFYWYRQILGQKVEFLVSFYNNEISEKSEIFDDQFSVERPDGSNFTLKIRSTKLEDSAMYFCASRAPDTGGETQYFGPGTRLLVL.